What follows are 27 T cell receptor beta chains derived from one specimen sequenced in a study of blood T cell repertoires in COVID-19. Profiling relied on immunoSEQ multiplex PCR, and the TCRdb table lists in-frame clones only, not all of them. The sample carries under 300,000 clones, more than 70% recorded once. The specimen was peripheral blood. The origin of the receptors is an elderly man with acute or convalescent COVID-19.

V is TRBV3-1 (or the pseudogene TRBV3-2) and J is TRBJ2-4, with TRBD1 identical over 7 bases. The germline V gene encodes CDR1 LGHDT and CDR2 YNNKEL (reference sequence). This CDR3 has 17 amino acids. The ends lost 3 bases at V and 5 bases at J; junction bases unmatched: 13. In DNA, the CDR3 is TGTGCCAGCAGCCAGCGACCAACGACAGGGAGCGAAAACATTCAGTACTTC. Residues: CASSQRPTTGSENIQYF.

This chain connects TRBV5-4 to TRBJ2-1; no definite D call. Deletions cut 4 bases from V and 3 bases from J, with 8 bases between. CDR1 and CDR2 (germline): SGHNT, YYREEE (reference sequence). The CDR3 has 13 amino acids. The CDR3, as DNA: TGTGCCAGCAGCCCCCGGGTCTACAATGAGCAGTTCTTC. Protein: CASSPRVYNEQFF.

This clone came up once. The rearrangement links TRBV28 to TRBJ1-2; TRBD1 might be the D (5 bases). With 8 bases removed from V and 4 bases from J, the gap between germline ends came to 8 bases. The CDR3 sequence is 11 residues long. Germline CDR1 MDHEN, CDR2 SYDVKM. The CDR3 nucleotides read TGTGCCAGCGGCGGGACCTATGGCTACACCTTC. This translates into CASGGTYGYTF.

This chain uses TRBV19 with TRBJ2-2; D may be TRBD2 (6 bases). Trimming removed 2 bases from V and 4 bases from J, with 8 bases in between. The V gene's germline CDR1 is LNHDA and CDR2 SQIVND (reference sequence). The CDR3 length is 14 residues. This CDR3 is CASSIRTITGELFF. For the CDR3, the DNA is TGTGCCAGTAGTATAAGGACTATCACCGGGGAGCTGTTTTTT.

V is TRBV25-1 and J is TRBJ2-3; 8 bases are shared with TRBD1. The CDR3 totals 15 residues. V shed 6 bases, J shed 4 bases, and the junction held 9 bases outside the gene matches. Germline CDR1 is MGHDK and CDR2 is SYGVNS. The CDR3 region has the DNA TGTGCCAGCAGGGACACAGGGGGTGGTCCAGATACGCAGTATTTT. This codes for CASRDTGGGPDTQYF. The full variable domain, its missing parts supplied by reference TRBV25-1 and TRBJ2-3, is EADIYQTPRYLVIGTGKKITLECSQTMGHDKMYWYQQDPGMELHLIHYSYGVNSTEKGDLSSESTVSRIRTEHFPLTLESARPSHTSQYLCASRDTGGGPDTQYFGPGTRLTVL.

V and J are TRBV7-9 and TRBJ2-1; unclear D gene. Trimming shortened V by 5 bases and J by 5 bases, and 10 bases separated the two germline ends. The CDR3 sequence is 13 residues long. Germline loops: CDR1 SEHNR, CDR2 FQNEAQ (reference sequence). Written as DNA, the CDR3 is TGTGCCAGCAGCGAGGCCGGTAACAATGAGCAGTTCTTC. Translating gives CASSEAGNNEQFF.

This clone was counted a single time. Written as DNA, the CDR3 is TGTGCCAGCAGCGCCGGACAGGGGTTCGACGAGCAGTACTTC. Its translation is CASSAGQGFDEQYF. V usage is TRBV11-3 and J usage is TRBJ2-7, with 9 bases aligning to TRBD1. CDR1 and CDR2 from the germline V gene are SGHNT and YENEEA. This CDR3 region has 14 residues. V shed 5 bases, J shed 5 bases, and the junction held 7 bases outside the gene matches.

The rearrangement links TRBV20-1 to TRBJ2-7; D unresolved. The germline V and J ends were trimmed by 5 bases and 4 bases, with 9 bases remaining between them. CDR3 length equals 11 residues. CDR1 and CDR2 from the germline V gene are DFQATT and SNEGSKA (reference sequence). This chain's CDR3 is CSAPNRYEQYF. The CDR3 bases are TGCAGTGCTCCTAACAGATACGAGCAGTACTTC.

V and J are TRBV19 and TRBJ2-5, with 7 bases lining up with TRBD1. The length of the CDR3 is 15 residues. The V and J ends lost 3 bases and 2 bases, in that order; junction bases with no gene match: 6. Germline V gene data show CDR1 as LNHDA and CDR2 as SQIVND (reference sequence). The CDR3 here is CASSIRQGWQETQYF. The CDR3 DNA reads TGTGCCAGTAGTATCCGACAGGGTTGGCAAGAGACCCAGTACTTC.

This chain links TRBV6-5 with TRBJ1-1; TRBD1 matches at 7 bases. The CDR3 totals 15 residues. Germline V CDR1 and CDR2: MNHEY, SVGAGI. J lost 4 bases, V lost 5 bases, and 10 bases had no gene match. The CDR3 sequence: CASSRPRQGSTEAFF. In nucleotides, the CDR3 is TGTGCCAGCAGTCGGCCAAGACAGGGAAGCACTGAAGCTTTCTTT.

The CDR3 here is CATSTRQGSYNEQFF. In nucleotides, the CDR3 is TGTGCCACCAGCACTAGACAGGGGTCGTACAATGAGCAGTTCTTC. This chain joins TRBV15 and TRBJ2-1, with TRBD1 matching 8 bases. Losses at the gene ends were 4 bases for V and 4 bases for J; bases not matched to a gene: 6. Germline-derived CDR1 and CDR2 are LNHNV and YYDKDF (reference sequence). The CDR3 consists of 15 residues.

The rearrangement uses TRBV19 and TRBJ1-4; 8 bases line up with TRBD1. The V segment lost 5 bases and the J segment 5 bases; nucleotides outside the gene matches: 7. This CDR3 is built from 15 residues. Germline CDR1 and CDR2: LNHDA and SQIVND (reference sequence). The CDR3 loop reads CASSLTGGRNEKLFF. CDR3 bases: TGTGCCAGTAGTCTCACAGGGGGGAGAAATGAAAAACTGTTTTTT. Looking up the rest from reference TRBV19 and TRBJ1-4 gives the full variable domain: DGGITQSPKYLFRKEGQNVTLSCEQNLNHDAMYWYRQDPGQGLRLIYYSQIVNDFQKGDIAEGYSVSREKKESFPLTVTSAQKNPTAFYLCASSLTGGRNEKLFFGSGTQLSVL.

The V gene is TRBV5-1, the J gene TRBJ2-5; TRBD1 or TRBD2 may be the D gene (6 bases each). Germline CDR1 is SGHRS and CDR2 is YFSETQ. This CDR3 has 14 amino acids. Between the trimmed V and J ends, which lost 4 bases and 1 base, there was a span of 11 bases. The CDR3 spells CASSLGGGQETQYF. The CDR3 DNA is TGCGCCAGCAGCCTGGGGGGCGGCCAAGAGACCCAGTACTTC.

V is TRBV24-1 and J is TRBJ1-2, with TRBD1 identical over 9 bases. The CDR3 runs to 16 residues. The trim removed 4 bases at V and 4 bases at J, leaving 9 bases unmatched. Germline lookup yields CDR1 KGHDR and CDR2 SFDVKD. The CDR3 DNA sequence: TGTGCCACCAGTGACCAGGGGACAGGGAGAGGCTATGGCTACACCTTC. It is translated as CATSDQGTGRGYGYTF.

The CDR3 loop is CASSQVGGGNQPQHF. As DNA, the CDR3 is TGTGCCAGCAGCCAAGTAGGGGGAGGCAATCAGCCCCAGCATTTT. V gene TRBV4-2 combines with J gene TRBJ1-5; D might be TRBD1 (6 bases). Trimming removed 1 base at V and 2 bases at J, with 9 bases between. The CDR3 runs 15 residues. Germline CDR1 LGHNA, CDR2 YNFKEQ.

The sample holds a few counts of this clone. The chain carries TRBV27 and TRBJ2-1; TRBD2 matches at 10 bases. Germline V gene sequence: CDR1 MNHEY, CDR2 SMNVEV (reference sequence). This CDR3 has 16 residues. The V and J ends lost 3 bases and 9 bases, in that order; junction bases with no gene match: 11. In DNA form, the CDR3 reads TGTGCCAGCAGTTTTTCGACCTTTAGGACTAGCGGTGAGCAGTTCTTC. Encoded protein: CASSFSTFRTSGEQFF.

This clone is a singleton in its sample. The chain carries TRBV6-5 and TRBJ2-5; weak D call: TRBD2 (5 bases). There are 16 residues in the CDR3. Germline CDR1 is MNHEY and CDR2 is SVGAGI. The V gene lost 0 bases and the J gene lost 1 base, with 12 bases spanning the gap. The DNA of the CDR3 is TGTGCCAGCAGTTACTCAGGGATGAGGGCCCAAGAGACCCAGTACTTC. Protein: CASSYSGMRAQETQYF.

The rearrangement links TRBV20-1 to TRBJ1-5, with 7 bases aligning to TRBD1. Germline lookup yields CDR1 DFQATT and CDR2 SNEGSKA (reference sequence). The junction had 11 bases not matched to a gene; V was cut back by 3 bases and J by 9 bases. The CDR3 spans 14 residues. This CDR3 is CSASMGQLLGPQHF. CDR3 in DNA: TGCAGTGCTAGTATGGGACAGCTTCTAGGGCCCCAGCATTTT.

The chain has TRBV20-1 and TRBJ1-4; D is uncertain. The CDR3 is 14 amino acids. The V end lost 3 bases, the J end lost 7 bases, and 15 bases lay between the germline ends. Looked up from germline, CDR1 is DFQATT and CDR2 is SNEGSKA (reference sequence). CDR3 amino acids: CSASPGGRGEKLFF. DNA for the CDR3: TGCAGTGCTAGTCCGGGAGGGCGGGGTGAAAAACTGTTTTTT.

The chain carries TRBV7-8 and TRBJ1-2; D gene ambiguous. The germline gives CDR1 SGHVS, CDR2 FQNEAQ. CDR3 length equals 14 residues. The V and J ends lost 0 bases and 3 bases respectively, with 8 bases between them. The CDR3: CASSLAAGDYGYTF. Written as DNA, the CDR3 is TGTGCCAGCAGCTTAGCAGCCGGGGACTATGGCTACACCTTC.

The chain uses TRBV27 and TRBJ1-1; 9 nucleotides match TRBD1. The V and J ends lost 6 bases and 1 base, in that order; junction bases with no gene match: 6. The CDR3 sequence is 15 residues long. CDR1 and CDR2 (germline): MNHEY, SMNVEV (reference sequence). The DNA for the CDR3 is TGTGCCAGCAGGAGACAGGGGGGCTGGAACACTGAAGCTTTCTTT. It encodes CASRRQGGWNTEAFF.

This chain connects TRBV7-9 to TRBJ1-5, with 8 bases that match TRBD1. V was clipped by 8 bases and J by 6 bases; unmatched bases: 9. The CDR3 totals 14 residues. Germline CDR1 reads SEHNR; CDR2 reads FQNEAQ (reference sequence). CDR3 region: CASQGAGALQPQHF. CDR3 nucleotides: TGTGCCAGCCAGGGGGCAGGAGCCCTTCAGCCCCAGCATTTT.

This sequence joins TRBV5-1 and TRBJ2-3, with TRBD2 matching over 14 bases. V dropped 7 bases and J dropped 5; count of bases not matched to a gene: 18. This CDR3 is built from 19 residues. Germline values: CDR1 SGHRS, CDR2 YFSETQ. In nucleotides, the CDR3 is TGCGCCAGCTCCCGTCGCGGGGGGACTAGCGGGAGAGAGGGAGATACGCAGTATTTT. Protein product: CASSRRGGTSGREGDTQYF.

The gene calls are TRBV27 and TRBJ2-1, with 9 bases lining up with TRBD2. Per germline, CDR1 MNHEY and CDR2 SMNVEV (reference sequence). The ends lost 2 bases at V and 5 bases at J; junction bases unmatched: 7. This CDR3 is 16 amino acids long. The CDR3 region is CASSLRSRGGNNEQFF. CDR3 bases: TGTGCCAGCAGTTTACGATCGCGGGGGGGCAACAATGAGCAGTTCTTC.

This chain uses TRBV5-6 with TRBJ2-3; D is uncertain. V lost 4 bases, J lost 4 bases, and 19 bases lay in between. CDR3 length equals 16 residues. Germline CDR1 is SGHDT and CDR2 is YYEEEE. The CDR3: CASSRTVGSPADTQYF. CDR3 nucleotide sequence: TGTGCCAGCAGCCGAACAGTGGGCTCCCCAGCAGATACGCAGTATTTT.

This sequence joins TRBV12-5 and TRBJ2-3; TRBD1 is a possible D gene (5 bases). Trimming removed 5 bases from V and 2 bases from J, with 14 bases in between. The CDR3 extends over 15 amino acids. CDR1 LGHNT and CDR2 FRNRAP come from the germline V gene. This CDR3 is CASGPGQSTTDTQYF. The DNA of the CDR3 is TGTGCTAGTGGTCCAGGGCAGTCCACCACAGATACGCAGTATTTT.

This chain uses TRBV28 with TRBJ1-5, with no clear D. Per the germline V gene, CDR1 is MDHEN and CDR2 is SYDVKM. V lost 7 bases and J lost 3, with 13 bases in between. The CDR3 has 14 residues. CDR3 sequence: CASIFRWSNQPQHF. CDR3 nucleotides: TGTGCCAGCATCTTTAGATGGTCCAATCAGCCCCAGCATTTT. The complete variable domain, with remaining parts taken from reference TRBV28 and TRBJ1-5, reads DVKVTQSSRYLVKRTGEKVFLECVQDMDHENMFWYRQDPGLGLRLIYFSYDVKMKEKGDIPEGYSVSREKKERFSLILESASTNQTSMYLCASIFRWSNQPQHFGDGTRLSIL.